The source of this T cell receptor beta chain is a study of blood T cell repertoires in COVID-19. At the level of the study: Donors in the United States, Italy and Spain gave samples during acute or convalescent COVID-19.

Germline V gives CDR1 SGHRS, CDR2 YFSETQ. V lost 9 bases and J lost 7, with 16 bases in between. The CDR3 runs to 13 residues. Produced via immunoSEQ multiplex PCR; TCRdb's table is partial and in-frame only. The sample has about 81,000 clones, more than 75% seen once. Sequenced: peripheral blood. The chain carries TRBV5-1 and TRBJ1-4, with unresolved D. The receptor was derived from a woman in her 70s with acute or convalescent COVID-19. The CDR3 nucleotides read TGCGCCACCTCCCCGAGAGGGTCTGAAAAACTGTTTTTT. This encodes CATSPRGSEKLFF.